Below, 3 T cell receptor beta chains from the same sample are listed, as sequenced in a study of control samples from healthy donors and cancer patients. Some clones are missing from TCRdb's copy, which holds only in-frame ones; the method was immunoSEQ multiplex PCR. The sample yields roughly 130,000 clones, around 93% seen once. Sequenced input: blood. These receptors all come from a man aged 18 to 30 in good health.

V is TRBV5-6 and J is TRBJ1-6; possible D gene TRBD1, 6 bases. Trimming took off 1 base at V and 11 bases at J, with 19 bases between the two ends. The length of the CDR3 is 16 residues. Per germline, CDR1 SGHDT and CDR2 YYEEEE. The CDR3 region is CASSLNFFGGPAPLHF. Written as DNA, the CDR3 is TGTGCCAGCAGCTTGAATTTCTTCGGGGGCCCAGCACCCCTCCACTTT.

This chain links TRBV3-1 (or the pseudogene TRBV3-2) with TRBJ2-7, with D uncertain. Germline V gene sequence: CDR1 LGHDT, CDR2 YNNKEL (reference sequence). V was shortened by 4 bases and J by 3 bases, with 13 bases between the two germline ends. The CDR3 is 14 residues long. The CDR3 DNA follows: TGTGCCAGCAGCCTCAGACATGCCGGCTACGAGCAGTACTTC. Translation: CASSLRHAGYEQYF.

The chain uses TRBV12-5 and TRBJ2-7, with D tentatively TRBD1 (6 bases). This CDR3 is 14 amino acids long. Deletions cut 5 bases from V and 5 bases from J, with 16 bases between. Germline assignment: CDR1 LGHNT and CDR2 FRNRAP. The CDR3 region is CASGTRTEWDEQYF. DNA for the CDR3: TGTGCTAGTGGTACGCGGACAGAATGGGACGAGCAGTACTTC.